This T cell receptor beta chain derives from a study of blood T cell repertoires in COVID-19. Study summary: PBMCs, B-cell-depleted T cells, or T cells were the source of the cDNA or gDNA that made up the material.

Libraries were prepared by immunoSEQ multiplex PCR; TCRdb keeps only in-frame clonotypes and omits some of them. The sample shows roughly 80,000 clones, over 75% of them seen only once. CDR3 length equals 17 residues. Germline-derived CDR1 and CDR2 are SGHDN and FVKESK. V was clipped by 4 bases and J by 3 bases; unmatched bases: 14. The sample was peripheral blood. This chain joins TRBV14 and TRBJ1-1; 7 nucleotides align to TRBD1. The TCR was taken from a human donor in a cohort sampled during active COVID-19. Here the CDR3 DNA reads TGTGCCAGCAGCCCCTTTTCGCAGGGGGAGAGGGACACTGAAGCTTTCTTT. It codes for CASSPFSQGERDTEAFF.